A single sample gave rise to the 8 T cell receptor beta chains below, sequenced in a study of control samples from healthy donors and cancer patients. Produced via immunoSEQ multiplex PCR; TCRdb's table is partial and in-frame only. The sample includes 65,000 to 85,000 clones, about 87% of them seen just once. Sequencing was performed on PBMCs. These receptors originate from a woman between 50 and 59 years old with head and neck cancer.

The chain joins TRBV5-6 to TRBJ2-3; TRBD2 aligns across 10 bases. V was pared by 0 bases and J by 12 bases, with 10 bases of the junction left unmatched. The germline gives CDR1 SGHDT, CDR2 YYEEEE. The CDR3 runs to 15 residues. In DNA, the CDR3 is TGTGCCAGCAGCTTGGGTAGTCTAGCGGGGGACCCCCAGTATTTT. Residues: CASSLGSLAGDPQYF.

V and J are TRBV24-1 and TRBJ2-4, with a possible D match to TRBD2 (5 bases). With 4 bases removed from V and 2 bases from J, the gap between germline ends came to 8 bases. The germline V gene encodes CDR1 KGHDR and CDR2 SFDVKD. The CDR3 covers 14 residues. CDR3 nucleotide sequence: TGTGCCACCAGTGACGCGGGTTCCAAAAACATTCAGTACTTC. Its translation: CATSDAGSKNIQYF.

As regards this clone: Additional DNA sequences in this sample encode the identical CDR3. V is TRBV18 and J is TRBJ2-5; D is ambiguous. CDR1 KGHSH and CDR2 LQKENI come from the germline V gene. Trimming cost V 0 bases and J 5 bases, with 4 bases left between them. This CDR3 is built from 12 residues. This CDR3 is CASSPPSETQYF. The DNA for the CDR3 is TGTGCCAGCTCACCACCGTCGGAGACCCAGTACTTC.

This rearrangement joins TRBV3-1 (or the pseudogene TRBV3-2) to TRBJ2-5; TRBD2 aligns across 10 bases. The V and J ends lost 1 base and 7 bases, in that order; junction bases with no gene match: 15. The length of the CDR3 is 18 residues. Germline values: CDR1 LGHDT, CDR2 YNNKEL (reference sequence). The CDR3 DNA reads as TGTGCCAGCAGCCAAGTCTTCTCTAGCGGGGGAGACCGTGGGACCCAGTACTTC. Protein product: CASSQVFSSGGDRGTQYF.

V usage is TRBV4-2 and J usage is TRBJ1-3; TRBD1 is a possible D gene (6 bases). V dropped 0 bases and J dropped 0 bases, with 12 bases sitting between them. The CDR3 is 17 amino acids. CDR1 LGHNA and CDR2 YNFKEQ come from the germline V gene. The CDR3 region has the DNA TGTGCCAGCAGCCAAGATCGAAGGACAGCCTCTGGAAACACCATATATTTT. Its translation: CASSQDRRTASGNTIYF.

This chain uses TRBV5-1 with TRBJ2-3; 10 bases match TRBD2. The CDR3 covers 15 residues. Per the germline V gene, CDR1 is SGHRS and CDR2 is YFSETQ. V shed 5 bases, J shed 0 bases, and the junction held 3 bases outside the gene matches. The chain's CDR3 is CASRLAGPSTDTQYF. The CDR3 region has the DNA TGCGCCAGCAGACTAGCGGGGCCAAGCACAGATACGCAGTATTTT.

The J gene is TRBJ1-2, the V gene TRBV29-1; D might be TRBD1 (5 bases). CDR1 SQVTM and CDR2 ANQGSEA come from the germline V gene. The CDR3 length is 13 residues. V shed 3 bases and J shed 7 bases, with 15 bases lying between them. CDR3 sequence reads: CSVDGRGGVGYTF. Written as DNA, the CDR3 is TGCAGCGTTGACGGACGCGGGGGGGTTGGCTACACCTTC.

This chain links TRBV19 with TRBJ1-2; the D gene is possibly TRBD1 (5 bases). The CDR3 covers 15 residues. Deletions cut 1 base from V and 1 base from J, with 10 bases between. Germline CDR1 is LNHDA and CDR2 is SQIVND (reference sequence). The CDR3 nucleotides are TGTGCCAGTAGTATAGCAGGGAGCGGTAACTATGGCTACACCTTC. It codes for CASSIAGSGNYGYTF.